The rows below give T cell receptor beta chains drawn from one sample of a study of T cell changes during pregnancy in multiple sclerosis. Only in-frame clones appear in the TCRdb table, and some are missing; sequencing was by immunoSEQ multiplex PCR. In the table there are about 48,000 clones, 88% of which are singletons. Sequencing was performed on CD4+ T cells from peripheral blood mononuclear cells, taken in the second trimester of pregnancy. All receptors derive from a female donor with multiple sclerosis, enrolled in a pregnancy study. CDR3s include the opening cysteine and the closing phenylalanine or tryptophan. Each record gives: V gene, J gene, D gene, clone size, CDR3 protein, CDR3 DNA. A D gene is named only where the DNA matches it firmly. Clone size is not always given. Where it is, it says once, few, many or a class for expanded clones.

TRBV19,TRBJ2-7,TRBD1,-,CASGPGGHEQYF,TGTGCCAGTGGGCCAGGGGGCCACGAGCAGTACTTC
TRBV7-2,TRBJ2-5,TRBD1,-,CASSRTDRGFETQYF,TGTGCCAGCAGCCGGACGGACAGGGGGTTTGAGACCCAGTACTTC
TRBV7-2,TRBJ2-2,TRBD2,-,CASSLPKTSGRRNTGELFF,TGTGCCAGCAGCTTACCCAAGACTAGCGGGAGGAGGAACACCGGGGAGCTGTTTTTT
TRBV15,TRBJ2-3,TRBD2,-,CATSRHIAGVTDTQYF,TGTGCCACCAGCAGACATATAGCGGGAGTCACAGATACGCAGTATTTT
TRBV6-1,TRBJ2-7,TRBD1,many,CASSPRTGGYEQYF,TGTGCCAGCAGTCCCCGGACAGGGGGCTACGAGCAGTACTTC
TRBV2,TRBJ1-4,TRBD1,-,CASSEQGDGKLFF,TGTGCCAGCAGCGAACAGGGGGACGGAAAACTGTTTTTT
TRBV18,TRBJ1-1,-,-,CASSPNAGVGVYTEAFF,TGTGCCAGCTCACCGAACGCGGGGGTTGGCGTGTACACTGAAGCTTTCTTT
TRBV18,TRBJ2-1,TRBD1,-,CASSPLGQAYNEQFF,TGTGCCAGCTCACCACTGGGACAGGCCTACAATGAGCAGTTCTTC
TRBV7-2,TRBJ2-3,TRBD2,-,CASSLSAGGQYTQYF,TGTGCCAGCAGCTTATCAGCGGGAGGGCAATATACGCAGTATTTT
TRBV28,TRBJ1-5,TRBD1,-,CASRAYRGQNQPQHF,TGTGCCAGCAGAGCGTACAGGGGGCAAAATCAGCCCCAGCATTTT
TRBV7-8,TRBJ1-2,-,-,CASSLKGNYGYTF,TGTGCCAGCAGCTTAAAGGGGAACTATGGCTACACCTTC
TRBV5-4,TRBJ2-1,-,-,CASSLEGGFNEQFF,TGTGCCAGCAGCTTGGAGGGCGGGTTCAATGAGCAGTTCTTC
TRBV13,TRBJ2-7,-,-,CASSLEVRTSTYEQYF,TGTGCCAGCAGCTTAGAAGTGAGGACAAGCACCTACGAGCAGTACTTC
TRBV28,TRBJ1-2,-,few,CASSLGGYGYTF,TGTGCCAGCAGCCTCGGGGGTTATGGCTACACCTTC
TRBV5-6,TRBJ1-1,-,few,CASSMGGGTEAFF,TGTGCCAGCAGCATGGGGGGGGGTACTGAAGCTTTCTTT
TRBV4-3,TRBJ2-1,TRBD2,-,CASSQGAGAYNEQFF,TGCGCCAGCAGCCAAGGTGCGGGAGCCTACAATGAGCAGTTCTTC
TRBV5-1,TRBJ2-3,-,-,CASSISRTTSTDTQYF,TGCGCCAGCAGCATATCTAGGACTACTAGCACAGATACGCAGTATTTT
TRBV6-4,TRBJ2-1,-,-,CASRDDTSSYNEQFF,TGTGCCAGCAGGGATGACACGAGCTCCTACAATGAGCAGTTCTTC
TRBV30,TRBJ1-4,TRBD1,-,CAWNQDRVDEKLFF,TGTGCCTGGAACCAAGACAGGGTGGATGAAAAACTGTTTTTT
TRBV28,TRBJ1-5,TRBD1,-,CASSLPTGVVQPQHF,TGTGCCAGCAGTTTACCCACAGGGGTTGTTCAGCCCCAGCATTTT
TRBV28,TRBJ2-1,-,-,CASRPVPGLALDEQFF,TGTGCCAGCAGACCAGTCCCGGGACTGGCCCTGGATGAGCAGTTCTTC
TRBV14,TRBJ2-2,-,-,CASSQEAGFNAGELFF,TGTGCCAGCAGCCAAGAGGCAGGGTTCAATGCCGGGGAGCTGTTTTTT
TRBV7-3,TRBJ2-2,TRBD1,-,CASSPQGAVGELFF,TGTGCCAGCAGCCCACAGGGGGCAGTCGGGGAGCTGTTTTTT
TRBV7-2,TRBJ2-5,-,-,CASSLAVHSETQYF,TGTGCCAGCAGCTTAGCTGTCCACTCAGAGACCCAGTACTTC
TRBV10-3,TRBJ2-7,TRBD1,once,CAISESRDRYYEQYF,TGTGCCATCAGTGAGTCAAGGGACAGGTACTACGAGCAGTACTTC
TRBV11-3,TRBJ2-3,TRBD1,once,CASSYPGQGEDTQYF,TGTGCCAGCAGCTATCCGGGACAGGGTGAAGATACGCAGTATTTT
TRBV11-2,TRBJ2-3,-,-,CASSVNGISTDTQYF,TGTGCCAGCAGCGTAAACGGGATAAGCACAGATACGCAGTATTTT
TRBV25-1,TRBJ2-1,TRBD1,-,CASMTGGSYNEQFF,TGTGCCAGCATGACAGGGGGCTCCTACAATGAGCAGTTCTTC
TRBV7-2,TRBJ2-7,TRBD2,-,CASSLVSSGSYEQYF,TGTGCCAGCAGCTTAGTTTCTAGCGGGAGTTACGAGCAGTACTTC
TRBV4-3,TRBJ2-7,-,-,CASPGTSYEQYF,TGCGCCAGCCCCGGGACATCTTACGAGCAGTACTTC
TRBV6-5,TRBJ2-3,-,-,CASSRDWEVDTQYF,TGTGCCAGCAGTAGGGACTGGGAGGTGGATACGCAGTATTTT
TRBV4-2,TRBJ2-5,-,-,CASSQENRDFRTQYF,TGTGCCAGCAGCCAAGAGAACCGAGACTTCAGGACCCAGTACTTC
TRBV7-8,TRBJ2-5,TRBD1,-,CASLARGRQETQYF,TGTGCCAGCCTCGCCAGGGGGCGTCAAGAGACCCAGTACTTC
TRBV12-5,TRBJ1-2,-,-,CASGLGGGGYTF,TGTGCTAGTGGTTTGGGAGGAGGTGGCTACACCTTC
TRBV6-6,TRBJ2-3,-,-,CASSYGQATSTDTQYF,TGTGCCAGCAGTTACGGTCAAGCGACTAGCACAGATACGCAGTATTTT
TRBV19,TRBJ1-5,-,once,CASSYLGNQPQHF,TGTGCCAGTAGTTACTTGGGCAATCAGCCCCAGCATTTT
TRBV19,TRBJ2-1,TRBD2,-,CASSQSGSSYNEQFF,TGTGCCAGTAGCCAGAGCGGGAGCTCCTACAATGAGCAGTTCTTC
TRBV30,TRBJ1-1,-,-,CAWISEVNTEAFF,TGTGCCTGGATATCCGAGGTAAACACTGAAGCTTTCTTT